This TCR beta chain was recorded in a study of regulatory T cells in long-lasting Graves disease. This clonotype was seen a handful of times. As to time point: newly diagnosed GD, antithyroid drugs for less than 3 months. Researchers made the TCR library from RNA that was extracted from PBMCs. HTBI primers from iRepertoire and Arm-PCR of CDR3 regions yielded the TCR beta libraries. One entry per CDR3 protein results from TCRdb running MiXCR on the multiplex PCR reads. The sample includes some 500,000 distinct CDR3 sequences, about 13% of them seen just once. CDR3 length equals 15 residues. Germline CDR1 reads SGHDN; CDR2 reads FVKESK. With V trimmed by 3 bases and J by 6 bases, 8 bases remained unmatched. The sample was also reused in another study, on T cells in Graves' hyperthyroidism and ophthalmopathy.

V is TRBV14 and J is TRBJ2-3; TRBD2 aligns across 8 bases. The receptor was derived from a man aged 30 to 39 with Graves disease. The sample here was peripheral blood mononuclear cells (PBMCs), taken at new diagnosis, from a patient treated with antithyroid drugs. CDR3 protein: CASSHPGLVMDTQYF. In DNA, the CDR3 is TGTGCCAGCAGCCACCCGGGACTAGTTATGGATACGCAGTATTTT.